The entry below gives a single TCR beta chain sequence along with its context. Its antigen is not known. The CDR3 has 14 amino acids. CDR1 is SGHVS and CDR2 is FQNEAQ in the germline V gene. The J segment lost 5 bases and the V segment lost 4 bases, leaving 7 bases of the junction unmatched. One entry per CDR3 protein results from TCRdb running MiXCR on the RT-PCR reads. This sample has some 570,000 distinct CDR3 sequences, with about 11% found just once. This entry is derived from a study of response to subunit inactivated influenza vaccine. Findings and caveats of the study: With each seasonal influenza vaccination, the authors suggested, few new T cells are recruited.

This sample also appeared in a second study, on T cells expressing NK-cell markers. Turning to that study: 5'RACE template switching built TCR beta cDNA with unique molecular identifiers. The eight sequenced donors comprised seven who were HCMV-seropositive and one who was seronegative. Restricting sorting to alpha-beta TCR T cells was achieved in several experiments by an anti-gamma-delta TCR antibody. Uncertainty persisted over the HCMV specificity of expanded NKG2C+ T cell clones.

The material sequenced was PBMCs from blood, taken on the day of vaccination. The rearrangement links TRBV7-8 to TRBJ2-7, with TRBD1 identical over 8 bases. The source is a man between 50 and 59 years old who received an inactivated influenza vaccine. CDR3 residues: CASSYPDRAHEQYF. CDR3 DNA: TGTGCCAGCAGCTACCCGGACAGGGCCCACGAGCAGTACTTC.